The clone carrying this T cell receptor (beta chain) was found once. V dropped 2 bases and J dropped 5; count of bases not matched to a gene: 3. The CDR3 runs 13 residues. Germline V CDR1 and CDR2: SGHDT, YYEEEE. The data stem from a study of cytomegalovirus exposure and HLA in healthy donors. PCR amplification relied on 60 Vbeta primers (plus 13 Jbeta primers). The table came from immunoSEQ multiplex PCR; TCRdb's copy has only in-frame clones and leaves some out. The sample lists 110,000 to 150,000 clones, about 78% occurring once. The source of this sequence is a man aged 40-50 years in good health and CMV-seropositive. The genes are TRBV5-6 and TRBJ2-5, with TRBD1 identical over 7 bases. Sequencing was carried out using PBMCs. The CDR3 reads CASSFGTAETQYF. CDR3 coding DNA: TGTGCCAGCAGCTTCGGGACAGCCGAGACCCAGTACTTC.